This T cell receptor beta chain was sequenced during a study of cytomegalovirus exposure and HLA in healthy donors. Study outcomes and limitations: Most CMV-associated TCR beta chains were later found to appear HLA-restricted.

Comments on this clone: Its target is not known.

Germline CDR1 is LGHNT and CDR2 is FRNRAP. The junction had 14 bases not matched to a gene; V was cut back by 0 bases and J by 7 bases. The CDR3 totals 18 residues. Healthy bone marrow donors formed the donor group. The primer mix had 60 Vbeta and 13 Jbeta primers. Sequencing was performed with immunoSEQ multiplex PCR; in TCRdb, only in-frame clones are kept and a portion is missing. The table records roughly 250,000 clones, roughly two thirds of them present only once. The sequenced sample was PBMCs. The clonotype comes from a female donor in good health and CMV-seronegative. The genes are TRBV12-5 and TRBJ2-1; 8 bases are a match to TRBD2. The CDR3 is CASGLVRSLAGWGNEQFF. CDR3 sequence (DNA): TGTGCTAGTGGTTTGGTACGGAGTCTAGCGGGTTGGGGGAATGAGCAGTTCTTC.